Below, one T cell receptor (beta chain) is given with its context. CDR1 is SGHKS and CDR2 is YYEKEE in the germline V gene (reference sequence). CDR3 length: 17 amino acids. The J segment lost 7 bases and the V segment lost 1 base, leaving 13 bases of the junction unmatched. The sample belongs to a study of blood T cell repertoires in COVID-19. Measured with immunoSEQ multiplex PCR; TCRdb has only the in-frame clones, and not every one. The sample holds approximately 170,000 clones; roughly 89% are singletons and the top ten take around 3.5%. J is TRBJ1-5 and V is TRBV5-5, with 8 nucleotides matching TRBD1. Sequencing used peripheral blood. This TCR derives from a man aged 18-30 years with active or convalescent COVID-19. The CDR3 DNA follows: TGTGCCAGCAGCTTGATTGGACAGGGAGGTGGGGGACAGCCCCAGCATTTT. The encoded protein is CASSLIGQGGGGQPQHF.